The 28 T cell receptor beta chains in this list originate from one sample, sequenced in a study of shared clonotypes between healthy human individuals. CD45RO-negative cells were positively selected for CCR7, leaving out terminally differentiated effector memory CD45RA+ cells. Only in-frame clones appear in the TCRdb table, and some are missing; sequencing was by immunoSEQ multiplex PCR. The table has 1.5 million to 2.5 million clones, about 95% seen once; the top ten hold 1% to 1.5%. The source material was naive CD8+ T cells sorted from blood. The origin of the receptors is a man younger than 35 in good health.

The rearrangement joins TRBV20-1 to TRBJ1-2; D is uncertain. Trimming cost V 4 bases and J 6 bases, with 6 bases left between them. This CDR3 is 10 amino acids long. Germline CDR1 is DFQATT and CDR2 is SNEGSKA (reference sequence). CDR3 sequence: CSAIWDGYTF. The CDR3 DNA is TGCAGTGCTATCTGGGATGGCTACACCTTC.

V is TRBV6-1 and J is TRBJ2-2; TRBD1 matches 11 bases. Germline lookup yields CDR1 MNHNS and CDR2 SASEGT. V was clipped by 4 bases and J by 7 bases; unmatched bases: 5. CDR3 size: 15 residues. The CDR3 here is CASSAGTGGIGELFF. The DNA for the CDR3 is TGTGCCAGCAGTGCCGGGACAGGGGGTATCGGGGAGCTGTTTTTT.

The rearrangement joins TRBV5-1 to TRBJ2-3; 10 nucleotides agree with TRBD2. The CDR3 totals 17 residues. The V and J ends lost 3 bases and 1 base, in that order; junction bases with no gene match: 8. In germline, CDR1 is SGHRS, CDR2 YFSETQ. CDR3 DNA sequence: TGCGCCAGCAGCTATGTGCCCAGCGGGGGGGGCACAGATACGCAGTATTTT. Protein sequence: CASSYVPSGGGTDTQYF.

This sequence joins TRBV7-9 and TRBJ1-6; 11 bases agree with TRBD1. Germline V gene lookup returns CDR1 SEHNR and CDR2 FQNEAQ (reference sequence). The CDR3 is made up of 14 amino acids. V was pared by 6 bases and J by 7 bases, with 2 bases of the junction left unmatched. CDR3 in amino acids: CASSWDRGNSPLHF. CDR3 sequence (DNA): TGTGCCAGCAGTTGGGACAGGGGGAATTCACCCCTCCACTTT.

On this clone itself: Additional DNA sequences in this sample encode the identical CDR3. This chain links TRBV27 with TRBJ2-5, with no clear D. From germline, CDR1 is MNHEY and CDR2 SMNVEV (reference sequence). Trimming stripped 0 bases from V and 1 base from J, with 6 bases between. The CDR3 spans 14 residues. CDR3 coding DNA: TGTGCCAGCAGTTTATCGGGTAGCCAAGAGACCCAGTACTTC. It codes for CASSLSGSQETQYF.

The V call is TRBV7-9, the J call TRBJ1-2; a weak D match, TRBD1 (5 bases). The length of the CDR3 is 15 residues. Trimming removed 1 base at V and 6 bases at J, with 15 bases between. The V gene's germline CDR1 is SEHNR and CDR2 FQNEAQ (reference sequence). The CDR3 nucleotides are TGTGCCAGCAGCTTAGATCAGGGATACACGGATGGCTACACCTTC. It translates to CASSLDQGYTDGYTF.

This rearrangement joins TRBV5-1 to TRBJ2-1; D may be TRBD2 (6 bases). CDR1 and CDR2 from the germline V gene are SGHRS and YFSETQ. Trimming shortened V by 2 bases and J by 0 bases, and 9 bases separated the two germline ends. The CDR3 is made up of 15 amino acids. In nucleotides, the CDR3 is TGCGCCAGCAGCTTTTACGGGAGCTCCTACAATGAGCAGTTCTTC. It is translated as CASSFYGSSYNEQFF.

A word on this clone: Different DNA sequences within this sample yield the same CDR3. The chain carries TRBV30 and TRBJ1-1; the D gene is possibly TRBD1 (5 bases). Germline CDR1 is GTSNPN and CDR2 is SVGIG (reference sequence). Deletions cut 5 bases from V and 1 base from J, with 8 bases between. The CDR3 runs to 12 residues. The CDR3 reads CAWETGNTEAFF. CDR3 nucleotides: TGTGCCTGGGAAACAGGGAACACTGAAGCTTTCTTT. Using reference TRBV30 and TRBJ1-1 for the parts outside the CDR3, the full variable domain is SQTIHQWPATLVQPVGSPLSLECTVEGTSNPNLYWYRQAAGRGLQLLFYSVGIGQISSEVPQNLSASRPQDRQFILSSKKLLLSDSGFYLCAWETGNTEAFFGQGTRLTVV.

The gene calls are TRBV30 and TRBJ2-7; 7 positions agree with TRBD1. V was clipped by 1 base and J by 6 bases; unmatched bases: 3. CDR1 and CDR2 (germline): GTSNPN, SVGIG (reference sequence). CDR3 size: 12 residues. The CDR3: CAWSGDRSEQYF. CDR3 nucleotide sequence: TGTGCCTGGAGTGGGGACAGATCCGAGCAGTACTTC. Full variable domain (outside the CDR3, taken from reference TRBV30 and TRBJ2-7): SQTIHQWPATLVQPVGSPLSLECTVEGTSNPNLYWYRQAAGRGLQLLFYSVGIGQISSEVPQNLSASRPQDRQFILSSKKLLLSDSGFYLCAWSGDRSEQYFGPGTRLTVT.

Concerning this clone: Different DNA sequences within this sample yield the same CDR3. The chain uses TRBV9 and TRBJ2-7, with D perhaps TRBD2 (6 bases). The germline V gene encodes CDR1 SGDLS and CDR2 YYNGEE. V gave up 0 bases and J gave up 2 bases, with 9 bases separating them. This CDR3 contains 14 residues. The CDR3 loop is CASSVGGDPYEQYF. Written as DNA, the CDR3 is TGTGCCAGCAGCGTAGGGGGGGATCCCTACGAGCAGTACTTC.

CDR3 nucleotides: TGTGCCAGCAGCGACAGGGGACTAGCTGGATCCTACGAGCAGTACTTC. Protein product: CASSDRGLAGSYEQYF. The J gene is TRBJ2-7, the V gene TRBV7-9, with a weak D call TRBD2 (9 bases). From germline, CDR1 is SEHNR and CDR2 FQNEAQ (reference sequence). The CDR3 covers 16 residues. Trimming removed 5 bases from V and 1 base from J, with 18 bases in between.

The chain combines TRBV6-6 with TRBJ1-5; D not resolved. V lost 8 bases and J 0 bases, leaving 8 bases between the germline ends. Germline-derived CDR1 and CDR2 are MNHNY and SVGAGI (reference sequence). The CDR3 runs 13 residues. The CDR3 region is CASRDGSNQPQHF. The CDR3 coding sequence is TGTGCCAGCCGCGATGGTAGCAATCAGCCCCAGCATTTT.

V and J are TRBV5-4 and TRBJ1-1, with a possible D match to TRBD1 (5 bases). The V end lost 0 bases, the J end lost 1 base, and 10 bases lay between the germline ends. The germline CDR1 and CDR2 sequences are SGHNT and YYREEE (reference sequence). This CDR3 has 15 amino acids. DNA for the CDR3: TGTGCCAGCAGCTTGGCCTACGGGGCGAACACTGAAGCTTTCTTT. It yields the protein CASSLAYGANTEAFF.

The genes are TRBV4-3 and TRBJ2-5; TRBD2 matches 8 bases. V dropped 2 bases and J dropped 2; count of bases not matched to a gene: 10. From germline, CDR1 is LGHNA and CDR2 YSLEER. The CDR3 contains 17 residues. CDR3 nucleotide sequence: TGCGCCAGCAGCCAATCATTCCGGGGGGGAGAGCAAGAGACCCAGTACTTC. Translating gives CASSQSFRGGEQETQYF.

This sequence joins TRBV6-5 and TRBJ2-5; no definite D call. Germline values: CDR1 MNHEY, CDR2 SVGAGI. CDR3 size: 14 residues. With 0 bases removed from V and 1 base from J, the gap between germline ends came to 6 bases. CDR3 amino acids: CASSYSNVQETQYF. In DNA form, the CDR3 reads TGTGCCAGCAGTTACTCTAACGTCCAAGAGACCCAGTACTTC.

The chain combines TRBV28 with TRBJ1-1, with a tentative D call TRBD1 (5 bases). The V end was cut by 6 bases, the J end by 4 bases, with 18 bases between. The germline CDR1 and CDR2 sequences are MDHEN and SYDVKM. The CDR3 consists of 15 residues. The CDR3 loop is CASSLDGGGTTEAFF. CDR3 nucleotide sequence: TGTGCCAGCAGCCTGGACGGTGGGGGGACCACTGAAGCTTTCTTT.

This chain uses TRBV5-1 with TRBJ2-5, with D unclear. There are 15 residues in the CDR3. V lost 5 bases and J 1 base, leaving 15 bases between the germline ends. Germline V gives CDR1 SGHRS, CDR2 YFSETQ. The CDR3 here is CASSLQPGSQETQYF. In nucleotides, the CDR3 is TGCGCCAGCAGTCTACAGCCAGGTTCCCAAGAGACCCAGTACTTC.

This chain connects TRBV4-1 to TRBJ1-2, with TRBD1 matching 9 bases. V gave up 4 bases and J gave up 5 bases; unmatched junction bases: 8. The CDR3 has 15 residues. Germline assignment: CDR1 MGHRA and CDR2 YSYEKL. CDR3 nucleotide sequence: TGCGCCAGCAGCCCGAAACTGACAGGGGGGTATGGCTACACCTTC. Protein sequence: CASSPKLTGGYGYTF.

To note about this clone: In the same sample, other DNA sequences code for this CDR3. CDR3: CASSLGLAGGTGELFF. In DNA form, the CDR3 reads TGTGCCAGCAGCTTGGGACTAGCGGGAGGGACCGGGGAGCTGTTTTTT. The rearrangement joins TRBV5-6 to TRBJ2-2, with 14 bases matching TRBD2. Looked up from germline, CDR1 is SGHDT and CDR2 is YYEEEE. The V and J ends lost 0 bases and 5 bases, in that order; junction bases with no gene match: 0. This CDR3 spans 16 amino acids.

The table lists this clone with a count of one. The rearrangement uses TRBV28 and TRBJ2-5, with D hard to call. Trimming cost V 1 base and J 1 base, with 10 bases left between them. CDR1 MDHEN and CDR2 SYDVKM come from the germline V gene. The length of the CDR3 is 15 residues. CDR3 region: CASSLLVSSQETQYF. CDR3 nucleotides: TGTGCCAGCAGTTTATTAGTCAGCTCCCAAGAGACCCAGTACTTC. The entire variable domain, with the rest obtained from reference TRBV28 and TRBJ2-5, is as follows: DVKVTQSSRYLVKRTGEKVFLECVQDMDHENMFWYRQDPGLGLRLIYFSYDVKMKEKGDIPEGYSVSREKKERFSLILESASTNQTSMYLCASSLLVSSQETQYFGPGTRLLVL.

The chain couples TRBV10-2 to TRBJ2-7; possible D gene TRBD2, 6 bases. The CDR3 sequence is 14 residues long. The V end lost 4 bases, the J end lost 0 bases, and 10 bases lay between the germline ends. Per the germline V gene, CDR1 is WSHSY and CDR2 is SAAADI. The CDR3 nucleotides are TGCGCCAGCAGTGGAGGCGGGGACTCCTACGAGCAGTACTTC. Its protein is CASSGGGDSYEQYF.

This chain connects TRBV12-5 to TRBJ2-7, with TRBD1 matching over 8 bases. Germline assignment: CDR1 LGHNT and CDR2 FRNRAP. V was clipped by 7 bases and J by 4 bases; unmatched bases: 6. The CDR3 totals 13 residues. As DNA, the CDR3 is TGTGCTAGTGAGGAGACAGGGGTGTACGAGCAGTACTTC. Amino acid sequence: CASEETGVYEQYF.

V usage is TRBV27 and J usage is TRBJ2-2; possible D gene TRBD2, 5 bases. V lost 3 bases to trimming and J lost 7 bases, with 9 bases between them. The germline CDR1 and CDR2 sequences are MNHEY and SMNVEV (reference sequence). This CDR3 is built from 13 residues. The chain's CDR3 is CASSFGGFGELFF. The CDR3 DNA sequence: TGTGCCAGCAGTTTTGGAGGATTCGGGGAGCTGTTTTTT.

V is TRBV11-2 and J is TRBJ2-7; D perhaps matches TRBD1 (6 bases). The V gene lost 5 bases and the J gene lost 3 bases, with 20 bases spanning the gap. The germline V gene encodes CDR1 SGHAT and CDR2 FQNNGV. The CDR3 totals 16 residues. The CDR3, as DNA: TGTGCCAGCAGCGGGGCGGGCCGGGACAAGGGCTACGAGCAGTACTTC. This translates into CASSGAGRDKGYEQYF.

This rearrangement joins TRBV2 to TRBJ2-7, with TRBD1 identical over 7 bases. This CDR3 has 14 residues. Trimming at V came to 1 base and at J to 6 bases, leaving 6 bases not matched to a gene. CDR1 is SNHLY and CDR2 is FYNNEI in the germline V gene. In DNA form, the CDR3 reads TGTGCCAGCAGTGAAGGTCAGGGGGTTGGCGAGCAGTACTTC. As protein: CASSEGQGVGEQYF.

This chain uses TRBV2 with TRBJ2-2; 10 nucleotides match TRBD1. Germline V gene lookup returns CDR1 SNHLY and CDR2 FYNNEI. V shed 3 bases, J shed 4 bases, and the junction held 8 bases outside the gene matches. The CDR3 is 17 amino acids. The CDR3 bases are TGTGCCAGCAGTGAGCACCGGGACAGGGGAGGCACCGGGGAGCTGTTTTTT. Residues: CASSEHRDRGGTGELFF. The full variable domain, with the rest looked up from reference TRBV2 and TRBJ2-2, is EPEVTQTPSHQVTQMGQEVILRCVPISNHLYFYWYRQILGQKVEFLVSFYNNEISEKSEIFDDQFSVERPDGSNFTLKIRSTKLEDSAMYFCASSEHRDRGGTGELFFGEGSRLTVL.

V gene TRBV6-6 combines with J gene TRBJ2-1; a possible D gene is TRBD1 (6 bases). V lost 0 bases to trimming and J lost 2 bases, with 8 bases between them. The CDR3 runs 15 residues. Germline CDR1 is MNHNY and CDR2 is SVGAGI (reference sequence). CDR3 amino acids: CASSYSEGAYNEQFF. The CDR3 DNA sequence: TGTGCCAGCAGTTACTCCGAGGGGGCCTACAATGAGCAGTTCTTC.

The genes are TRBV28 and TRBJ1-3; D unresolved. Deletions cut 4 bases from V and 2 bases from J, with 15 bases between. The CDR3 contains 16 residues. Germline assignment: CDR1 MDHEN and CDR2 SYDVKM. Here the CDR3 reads CASSSPPIGAGNTIYF. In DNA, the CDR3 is TGTGCCAGCAGTTCCCCTCCGATTGGGGCTGGAAACACCATATATTTT. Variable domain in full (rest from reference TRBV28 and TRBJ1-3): DVKVTQSSRYLVKRTGEKVFLECVQDMDHENMFWYRQDPGLGLRLIYFSYDVKMKEKGDIPEGYSVSREKKERFSLILESASTNQTSMYLCASSSPPIGAGNTIYFGEGSWLTVV.